This entry concerns a single TCR beta chain. The antigen remains unidentified. Trimming shortened V by 6 bases and J by 4 bases, and 15 bases separated the two germline ends. The germline gives CDR1 SGHNT, CDR2 YENEEA. The CDR3 covers 15 residues. Primers: 60 Vbeta forward and 13 Jbeta reverse. The protocol was immunoSEQ multiplex PCR, while the TCRdb copy is restricted to in-frame clones and leaves out a portion. The profile shows 200,000 or so clones, 82% of them singletons. This entry is derived from a study of cytomegalovirus exposure and HLA in healthy donors. Study-wide points: As a later analysis revealed, most CMV-associated TCR beta chains appeared HLA-restricted. The study carried out a later analysis of TCR beta sequences. It associated around 17,000 of them with specific HLA alleles at a false discovery rate of 0.05. A later analysis linked a missense DCLRE1C variant to TCR beta V- and J-gene trimming. The study listed approximately 160 cytomegalovirus-associated TCR beta chains.

The origin of this receptor is a boy aged 2 to 9 in good health and CMV-seronegative. Specimen: PBMCs. This rearrangement joins TRBV11-3 to TRBJ2-2; D call uncertain. CDR3 nucleotide sequence: TGTGCCAGCAGACCTCCCGTGGAGTCCACCGGGGAGCTGTTTTTT. Translated: CASRPPVESTGELFF.